Reported below is one TCR beta chain. Its antigen remains unknown. This sample is drawn from a study of blood T cells in healthy people across ages. Peripheral blood from each donor was collected in a volume of about 10 milliliters. Alongside a J-beta primer mix, a sample-barcoded 5' primer served in a second PCR lasting roughly 6 to 11 cycles. Each CDR3 protein is one row after TCRdb ran MiXCR on the 5' RACE reads. The sample has approximately 800,000 distinct CDR3 sequences; around 25% are singletons. Study-level points and caveats: With donor CMV status unknown, expanded clonotype changes were possibly confounded.

V was clipped by 5 bases and J by 3 bases, with 20 bases between them. In germline, CDR1 is SEHNR, CDR2 FQNEAQ (reference sequence). The CDR3 length is 17 residues. This sample also belongs to another study, concerning T cells of mothers and their children. That study adds: Overlap in related mother-child pairs always slightly exceeded unrelated pairs, never significantly.

The specimen sequenced was blood. The chain is built from TRBV7-9 and TRBJ2-4; D perhaps matches TRBD1 (6 bases). The receptor comes from a boy younger than 18 in good health. CDR3 in amino acids: CASSQHLTGMIKNIQYF. Here the CDR3 DNA reads TGTGCCAGCAGCCAACACCTTACAGGGATGATCAAAAACATTCAGTACTTC.